These 4 T cell receptor beta chains share one sample of origin, sequenced in a study of T cells in Graves' hyperthyroidism and ophthalmopathy. RNA transcripts were the template for amplifying TCR beta CDR3 regions. The TCR CDR3 was amplified in a first-round RT-PCR using the HTBI primer set. TCRdb recomputed calls from the multiplex PCR reads with MiXCR, one row per CDR3 protein. The profile shows about 400,000 distinct CDR3 sequences, more than 12% of them singletons. Sequencing input: blood. The receptors derive from a man in his forties or fifties with Graves' ophthalmopathy.

The V and J genes are TRBV28 and TRBJ2-1, with 10 bases identical to TRBD2. Germline assignment: CDR1 MDHEN and CDR2 SYDVKM. The CDR3 is 15 amino acids. V dropped 6 bases and J dropped 4; count of bases not matched to a gene: 6. CDR3 DNA sequence: TGTGCCAGCAGGATGCCGGGACTAGCGTACAATGAGCAGTTCTTC. Amino acids: CASRMPGLAYNEQFF.

This clonotype was detected many times. The gene calls are TRBV11-3 and TRBJ1-6; D is uncertain. V shed 3 bases and J shed 13 bases, with 10 bases lying between them. Germline V CDR1 and CDR2: SGHNT, YENEEA. This CDR3 region has 12 residues. DNA of the CDR3: TGTGCCAGCAGCTTCCCCCTCACCCCCCTCCACTTT. Protein: CASSFPLTPLHF.

V gene TRBV6-1 combines with J gene TRBJ1-2; TRBD1 matches at 7 bases. Losses at the gene ends were 4 bases for V and 12 bases for J; bases not matched to a gene: 11. This CDR3 spans 13 amino acids. CDR1 MNHNS and CDR2 SASEGT come from the germline V gene. The DNA of the CDR3 is TGTGCCAGCAGTGCTACAGGGGCCGGGGGGAACACCTTC. It yields the protein CASSATGAGGNTF.

This clonotype was counted a few times. This chain connects TRBV19 to TRBJ1-1; no clear D. The CDR3 has 14 amino acids. Germline V lookup: CDR1 LNHDA, CDR2 SQIVND (reference sequence). The V and J ends lost 7 bases and 1 base respectively, with 13 bases between them. The CDR3 DNA sequence: TGTGCCAGTACCCCTTCCCGCAGGAACACTGAAGCTTTCTTT. Protein sequence: CASTPSRRNTEAFF.